The source of this TCR beta chain is a study of vaccination and CD4 T cells after COVID-19. Study-wide points: Convalescent patients had 304 of 307 vaccine-specific clones showing spike mono-reactivity.

The Oncomine TCR Beta short-read assay was applied to DNA of cultured CD4+ T cells. Each CDR3 protein gets one entry after TCRdb re-called the PCR reads with MiXCR. In the table there are some 11,000 distinct CDR3 sequences, around 58% of which are singletons. Details on this clonotype: The target antigen is unknown.

Regarding treatment: approximately 10-day PBMC culture with coronavirus spike peptide pools or control peptides (ViraFEST assay). The CDR3 spans 11 residues. Germline V gene lookup returns CDR1 SGHDN and CDR2 FVKESK. The ends were cut back, 1 base at V and 4 bases at J, with 2 bases in the middle. This TCR was sampled from a human donor who had recovered from COVID-19. Sequenced input: CD4+ T cells from blood, cultured in vitro. The J gene is TRBJ2-7, the V gene TRBV14; D is unresolved. The CDR3 bases are TGTGCCAGCAGCCAAGCGTACGAGCAGTACTTC. This codes for CASSQAYEQYF.